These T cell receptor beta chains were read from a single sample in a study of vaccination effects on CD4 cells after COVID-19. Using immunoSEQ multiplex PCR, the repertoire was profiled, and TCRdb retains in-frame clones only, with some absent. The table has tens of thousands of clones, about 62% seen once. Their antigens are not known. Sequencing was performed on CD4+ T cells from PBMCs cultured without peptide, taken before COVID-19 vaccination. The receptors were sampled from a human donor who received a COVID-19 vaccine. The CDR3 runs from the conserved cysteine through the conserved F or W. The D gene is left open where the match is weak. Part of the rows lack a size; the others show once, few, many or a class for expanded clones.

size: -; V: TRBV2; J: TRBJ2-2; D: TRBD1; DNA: TGTGCCAGCAACTGGGACAGGGGCACCGGGGAGCTGTTTTTT; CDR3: CASNWDRGTGELFF
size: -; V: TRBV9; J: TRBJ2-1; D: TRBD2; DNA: TGTGCCAGCAGCGGGACCCACCTTAGACTAGCCGAGCTCGACAATGAGCAGTTCTTC; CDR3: CASSGTHLRLAELDNEQFF
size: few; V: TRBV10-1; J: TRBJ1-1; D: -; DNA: TGCGCCAGCAGTGAGGAGAATACAGGGCGCACTGAAGCTTTCTTT; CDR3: CASSEENTGRTEAFF
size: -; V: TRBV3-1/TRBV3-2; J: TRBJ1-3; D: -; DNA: TGTGCCAGCAGCCAAGTTGAGGGAAACACCATATATTTT; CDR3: CASSQVEGNTIYF
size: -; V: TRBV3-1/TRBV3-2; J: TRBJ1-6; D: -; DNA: TGTGCCAGCAGCCAAGGTTTAGGGCTCGATTCACCCCTCCACTTT; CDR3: CASSQGLGLDSPLHF
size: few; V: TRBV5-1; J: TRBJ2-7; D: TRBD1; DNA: TGCGCCAGCAGCTTGTGGGGACAGGGGGCTAACTACGAGCAGTACTTC; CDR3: CASSLWGQGANYEQYF
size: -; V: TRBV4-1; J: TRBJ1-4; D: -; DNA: TGCGCCAGCAGCCCGATGGGGACAACTAATGAAAAACTGTTTTTT; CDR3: CASSPMGTTNEKLFF
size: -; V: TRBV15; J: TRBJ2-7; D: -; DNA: TGTGCCACCAGCCGCCGAGGACAAGGCGAGCAGTACTTC; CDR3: CATSRRGQGEQYF
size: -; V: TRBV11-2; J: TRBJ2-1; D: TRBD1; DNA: TGTGCCAGCAGCGCACGACAGGGTGCCTACAATGAGCAGTTCTTC; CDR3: CASSARQGAYNEQFF
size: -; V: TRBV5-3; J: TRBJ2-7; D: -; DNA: TGTGCCAGAAGCCCGGGATTGGCAGCGCAGTACTTC; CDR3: CARSPGLAAQYF
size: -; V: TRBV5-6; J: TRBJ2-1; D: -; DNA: TGTGCCAGCAGCTTTCGTTACCCCGGAAGAAGCTCCTACAATGAGCAGTTCTTC; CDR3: CASSFRYPGRSSYNEQFF
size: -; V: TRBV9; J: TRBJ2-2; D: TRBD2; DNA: TGTGCCAGCAGCGATAGACTAGCGGGGAACACCGGGGAGCTGTTTTTT; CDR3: CASSDRLAGNTGELFF
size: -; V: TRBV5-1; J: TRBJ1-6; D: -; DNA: TGCGCCAGCAGCTTGGAACCAGGAAATTCACCCCTCCACTTT; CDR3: CASSLEPGNSPLHF
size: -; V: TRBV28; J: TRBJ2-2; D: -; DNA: TGTGCCAGCGAAGGCCGGGCGGAGCTGTTTTTT; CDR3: CASEGRAELFF
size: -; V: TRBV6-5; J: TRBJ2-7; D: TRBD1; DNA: TGTGCCAGCAGGAAAGGACAGGGGCTTACCTACGAGCAGTACTTC; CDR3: CASRKGQGLTYEQYF
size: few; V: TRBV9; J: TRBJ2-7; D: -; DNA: TGTGCCAGCAGCGTAGGTGGAGGGCGTTATCCCTACGAGCAGTACTTC; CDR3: CASSVGGGRYPYEQYF
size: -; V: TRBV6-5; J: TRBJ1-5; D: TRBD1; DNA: TGTGCCAGCAAGGGGGCCGGGGGTCAGCCCCAGCATTTT; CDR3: CASKGAGGQPQHF
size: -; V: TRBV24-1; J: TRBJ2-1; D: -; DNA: TGTGCCACCAGTGCCGCGGGATCCTACAATGAGCAGTTCTTC; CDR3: CATSAAGSYNEQFF
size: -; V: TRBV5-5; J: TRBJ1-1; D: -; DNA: TGTGCCAGCAGCTTTATGTCTGGGGCTGAAGCTTTCTTT; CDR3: CASSFMSGAEAFF
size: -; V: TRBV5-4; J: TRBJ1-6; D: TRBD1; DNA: TGTGCCAGCAGCTTGGGGGGACAGGGCAATAATTCACCCCTCCACTTT; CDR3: CASSLGGQGNNSPLHF
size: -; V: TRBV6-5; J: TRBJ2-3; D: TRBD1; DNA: TGTGCCAGCAGTACCAGGGGGATGGATACGCAGTATTTT; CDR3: CASSTRGMDTQYF
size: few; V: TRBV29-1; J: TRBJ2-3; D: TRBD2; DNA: TGCAGCGGATCCGGGACTAGCCCAGATACGCAGTATTTT; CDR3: CSGSGTSPDTQYF
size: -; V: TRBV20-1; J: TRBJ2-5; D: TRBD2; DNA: TGCAGTGCTAGTGCCCTACTAGCGGGTAACCAAGAGACCCAGTACTTC; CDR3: CSASALLAGNQETQYF
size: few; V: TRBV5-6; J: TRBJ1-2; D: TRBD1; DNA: TGTGCCAGCAGCTTGGTACAGGGGACAAATGGCTACACCTTC; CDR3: CASSLVQGTNGYTF
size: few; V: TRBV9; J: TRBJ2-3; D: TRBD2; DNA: TGTGCCAGCAGCGTAGGGCTTCTAGCGGTCACAGATACGCAGTATTTT; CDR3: CASSVGLLAVTDTQYF
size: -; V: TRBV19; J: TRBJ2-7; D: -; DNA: TGTGCCAGTAGTACCAGCGCCTACGAGCAGTACTTC; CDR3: CASSTSAYEQYF
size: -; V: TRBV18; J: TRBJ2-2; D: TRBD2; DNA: TGTGCCAGCCGGACTAGCGGGAGTACCGGGGAGCTGTTTTTT; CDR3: CASRTSGSTGELFF
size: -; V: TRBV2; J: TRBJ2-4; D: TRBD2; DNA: TGTGCCAGCGAGTACGGGACTAATAAAAACATTCAGTACTTC; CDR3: CASEYGTNKNIQYF
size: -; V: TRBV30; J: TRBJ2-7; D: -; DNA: TGTGCCTGGAGCGCAGGATTCTACGAGCAGTACTTC; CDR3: CAWSAGFYEQYF
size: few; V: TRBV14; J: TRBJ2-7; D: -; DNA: TGTGCCAGCAGCCAAGACAGGGTCTACGAGCAGTACTTC; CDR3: CASSQDRVYEQYF
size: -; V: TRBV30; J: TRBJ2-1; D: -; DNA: TGTGCCTGGAGTGAGCAACCCTACAATGAGCAGTTCTTC; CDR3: CAWSEQPYNEQFF
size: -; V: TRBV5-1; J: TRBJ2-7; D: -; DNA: TGCGCCAGCAGCCAGGCAGGGAACACCTACGAGCAGTACTTC; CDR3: CASSQAGNTYEQYF
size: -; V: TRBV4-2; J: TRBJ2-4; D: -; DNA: TGTGCCAGCATGGCCGGGGGGCGTGACATTCAGTACTTC; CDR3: CASMAGGRDIQYF
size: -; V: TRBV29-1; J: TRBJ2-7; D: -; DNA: TGCAGCGTTATAGGTCGACAGGACGTCTACGAGCAGTACTTC; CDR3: CSVIGRQDVYEQYF
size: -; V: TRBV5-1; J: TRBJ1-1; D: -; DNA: TGCGCCAGCAGCTTGGGGCAACTAATCACTGAAGCTTTCTTT; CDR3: CASSLGQLITEAFF
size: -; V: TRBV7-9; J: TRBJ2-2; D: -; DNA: TGTGCCAGCAGCCGACAGTCCGGGGAGCTGTTTTTT; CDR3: CASSRQSGELFF
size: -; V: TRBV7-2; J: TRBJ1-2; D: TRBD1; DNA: TGTGCCAGCACCTTCGGGGGGGACAGGGGGCGAAGTGGCTACACCTTC; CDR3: CASTFGGDRGRSGYTF
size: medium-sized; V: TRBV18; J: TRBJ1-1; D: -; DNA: TGTGCCAGCTCACGAAGATCAGACACTGAAGCTTTCTTT; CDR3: CASSRRSDTEAFF
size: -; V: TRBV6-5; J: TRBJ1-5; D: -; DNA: TGTGCCAGCAGTACACAGAGGGATCAGCCCCAGCATTTT; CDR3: CASSTQRDQPQHF
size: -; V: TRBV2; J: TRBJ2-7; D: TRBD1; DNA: TGTGCCAGCAGGGGAGACAGGGTATACCCCTACGAGCAGTACTTC; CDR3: CASRGDRVYPYEQYF
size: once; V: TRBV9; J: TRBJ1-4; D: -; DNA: TGTGCCAGCAGCGTAGATCCAAGTGAAAAACTGTTTTTT; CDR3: CASSVDPSEKLFF
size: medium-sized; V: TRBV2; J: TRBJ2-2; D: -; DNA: TGTGCCAGCAGTTTGGGCTCCACGGGGAACGGGGAGCTGTTTTTT; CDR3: CASSLGSTGNGELFF
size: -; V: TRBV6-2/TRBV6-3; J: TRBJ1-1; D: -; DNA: TGTGCCAGCAGTTATCCCTCTGAAGCTTTCTTT; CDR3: CASSYPSEAFF
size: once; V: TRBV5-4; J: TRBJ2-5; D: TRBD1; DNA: TGTGCCAGCAGCTTGGCCCAGGGGGCGCTTCAAGAGACCCAGTACTTC; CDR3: CASSLAQGALQETQYF
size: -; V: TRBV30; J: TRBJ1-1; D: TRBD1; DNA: TGTGCCGGAACCGGGACAGGGGCCAGGAGGGCTTTCTTT; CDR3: CAGTGTGARRAFF
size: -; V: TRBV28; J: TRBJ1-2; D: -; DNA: TGTGCCAGCACTCCTCGCTCAGACAGGAGCTATGGCTACACCTTC; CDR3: CASTPRSDRSYGYTF
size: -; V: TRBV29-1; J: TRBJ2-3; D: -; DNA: TGCAGCGCCTTACAGGGTCACACAGATACGCAGTATTTT; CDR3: CSALQGHTDTQYF
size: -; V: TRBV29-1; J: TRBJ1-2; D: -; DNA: TGCAGCGTTGAAGGTTTTAAAGCAGGGAAGGATCATGGCTACACCTTC; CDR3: CSVEGFKAGKDHGYTF
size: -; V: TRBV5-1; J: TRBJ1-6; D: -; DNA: TGCGCCAGCAGGGAAGGGAGGTCACCCCTCCACTTT; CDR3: CASREGRSPLHF
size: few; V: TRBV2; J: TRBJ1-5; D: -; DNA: TGTGCCAGCTACCCGGGATGGAGGGCCCAGGGACAGCCCCAGCATTTT; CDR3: CASYPGWRAQGQPQHF